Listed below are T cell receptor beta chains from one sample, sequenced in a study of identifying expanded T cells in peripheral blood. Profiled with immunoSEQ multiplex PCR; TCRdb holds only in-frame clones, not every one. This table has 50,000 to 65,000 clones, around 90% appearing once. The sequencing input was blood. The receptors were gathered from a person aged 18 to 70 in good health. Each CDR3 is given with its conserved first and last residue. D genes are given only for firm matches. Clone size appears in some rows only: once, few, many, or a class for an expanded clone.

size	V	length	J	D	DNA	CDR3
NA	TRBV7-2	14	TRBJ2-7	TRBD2	TGTGCCAGCAGCCGCGGGAGGGGTTCCTACGAGCAGTACTTC	CASSRGRGSYEQYF
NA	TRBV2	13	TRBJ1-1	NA	TGTGCCAACACGACCTACAGGAACACTGAAGCTTTCTTT	CANTTYRNTEAFF
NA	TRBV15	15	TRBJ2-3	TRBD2	TGTGCCACCAGCAGGGGACTAGCGGCTTCAGATACGCAGTATTTT	CATSRGLAASDTQYF
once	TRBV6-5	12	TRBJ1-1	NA	TGTGCCAGCAGCCTTACAGGGTACGAAGCTTTCTTT	CASSLTGYEAFF
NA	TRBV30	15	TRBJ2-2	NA	TGTGCCTGGAGTCCCCTCGCGAGGAACACCGGGGAGCTGTTTTTT	CAWSPLARNTGELFF
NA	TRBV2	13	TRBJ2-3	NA	TGTGCCAGCAAGACTAGTGTCACAGATACGCAGTATTTT	CASKTSVTDTQYF
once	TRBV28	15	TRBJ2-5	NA	TGTGCCAGCAGTTTCGGACTGGGGTTTGCCGGGACCCAGTACTTC	CASSFGLGFAGTQYF
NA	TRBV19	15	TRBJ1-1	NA	TGTGCCAGTAGTCATCAGGGGACCCCGAACACTGAAGCTTTCTTT	CASSHQGTPNTEAFF
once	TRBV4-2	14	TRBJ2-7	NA	TGTGCCAGCAGCCAAGATCGGTTGTCAGCCGAGCAGTACTTC	CASSQDRLSAEQYF
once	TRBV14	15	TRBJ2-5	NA	TGTGCCAGCAGCGAATCATCCGACACGCAAGAGACCCAGTACTTC	CASSESSDTQETQYF
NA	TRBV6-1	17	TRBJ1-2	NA	TGTGCCAGCAGTGAGGTGGCAGGGAGCCCCAGGAGGTATGGCTACACCTTC	CASSEVAGSPRRYGYTF
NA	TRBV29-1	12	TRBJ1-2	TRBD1	TGCAGCACTACCGACAGGGTTTTTGGCTACACCTTC	CSTTDRVFGYTF
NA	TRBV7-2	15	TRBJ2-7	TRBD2	TGTGCCAGCAGCTTAGGGGGTAGCGGGAGTCCCGAGCAGTACTTC	CASSLGGSGSPEQYF
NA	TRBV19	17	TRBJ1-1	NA	TGTGCCAGTAGTATAGGGTTGGGAAGGTGGGGTGTCACTGAAGCTTTCTTT	CASSIGLGRWGVTEAFF
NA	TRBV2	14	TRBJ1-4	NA	TGTGCCAGCAGTGAAAGACGACCAGAGGAAAAACTGTTTTTT	CASSERRPEEKLFF
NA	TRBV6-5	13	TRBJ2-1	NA	TGTGCCACTATCCCCAATCACGGCGATGAGCAGTTCTTC	CATIPNHGDEQFF
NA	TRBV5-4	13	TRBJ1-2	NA	TGTGCCAGCAGCTTGGATATGGTGTCGGGCTACACCTTC	CASSLDMVSGYTF
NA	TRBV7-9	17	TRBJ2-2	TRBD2	TGTGCCAGCAGCTCGGGACTAGCGGGAGTGGGGACCGGGGAGCTGTTTTTT	CASSSGLAGVGTGELFF
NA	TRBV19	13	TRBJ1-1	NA	TGTGCCAGTAGTCGGGACGAGGGCACTGAAGCTTTCTTT	CASSRDEGTEAFF
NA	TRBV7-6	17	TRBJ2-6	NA	TGTGCCAGCAGCCCCACCGGGGCGGTCAATGGGGCCAACGTCCTGACTTTC	CASSPTGAVNGANVLTF